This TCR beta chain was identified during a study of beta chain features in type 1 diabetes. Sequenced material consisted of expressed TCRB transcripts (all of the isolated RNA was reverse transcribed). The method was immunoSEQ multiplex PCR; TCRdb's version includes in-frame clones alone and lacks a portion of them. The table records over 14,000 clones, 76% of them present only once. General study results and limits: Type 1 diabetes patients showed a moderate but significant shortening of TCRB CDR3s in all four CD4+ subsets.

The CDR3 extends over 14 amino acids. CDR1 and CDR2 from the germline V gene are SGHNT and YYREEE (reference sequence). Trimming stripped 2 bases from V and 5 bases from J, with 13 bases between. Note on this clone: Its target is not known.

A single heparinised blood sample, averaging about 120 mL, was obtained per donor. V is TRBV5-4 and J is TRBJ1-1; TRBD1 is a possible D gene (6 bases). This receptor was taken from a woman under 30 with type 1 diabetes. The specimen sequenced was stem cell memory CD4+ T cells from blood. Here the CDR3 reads CASSFEGRGTEAFF. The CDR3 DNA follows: TGTGCCAGCAGCTTCGAGGGGAGGGGGACTGAAGCTTTCTTT.